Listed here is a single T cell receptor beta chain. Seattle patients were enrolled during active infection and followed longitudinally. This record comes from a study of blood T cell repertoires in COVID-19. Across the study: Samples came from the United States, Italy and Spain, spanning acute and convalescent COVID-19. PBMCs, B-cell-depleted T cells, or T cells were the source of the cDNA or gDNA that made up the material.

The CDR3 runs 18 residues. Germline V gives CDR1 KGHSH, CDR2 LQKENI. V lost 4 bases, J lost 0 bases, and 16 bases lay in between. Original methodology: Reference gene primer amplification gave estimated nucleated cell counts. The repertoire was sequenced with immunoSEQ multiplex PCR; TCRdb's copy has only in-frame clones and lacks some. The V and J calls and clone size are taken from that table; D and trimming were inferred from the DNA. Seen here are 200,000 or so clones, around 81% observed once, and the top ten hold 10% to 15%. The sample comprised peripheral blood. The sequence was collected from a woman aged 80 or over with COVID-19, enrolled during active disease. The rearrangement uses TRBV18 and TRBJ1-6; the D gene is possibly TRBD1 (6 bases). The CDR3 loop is CASSRTVMGSSYNSPLHF. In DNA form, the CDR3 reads TGTGCCAGCTCACGGACAGTGATGGGGAGCTCCTATAATTCACCCCTCCACTTT.